The 25 T cell receptor beta chains listed next were all sequenced from one sample in a study of T cells expressing NK-cell markers. TCRdb reprocessed the 5' RACE reads and reports one entry per CDR3 protein, with no DNA. The sample holds over 100,000 distinct CDR3 sequences. Sequencing input: blood T cells: a sorted CD56 or NKG2C T cell subset, CD4+ or CD8+ T cells, or bulk PBMC T cells (not recorded which). All receptors come from a woman aged 18-69 years in good health.

The gene calls are TRBV7-9 and TRBJ1-1. Per germline, CDR1 SEHNR and CDR2 FQNEAQ (reference sequence). The CDR3 sequence is 16 residues long. The CDR3 loop reads CASSLFTTTRNTEAFF.

This chain connects TRBV4-1 to TRBJ2-3. The germline CDR1 and CDR2 sequences are MGHRA and YSYEKL. The CDR3 is made up of 14 amino acids. The CDR3 protein is CASGVMTSTDTQYF.

This chain joins TRBV6-1 and TRBJ2-5; the D call of TRBD1 rests on TCRdb alone, since no DNA is present to check it. Germline CDR1 and CDR2: MNHNS and SASEGT. This CDR3 has 15 residues. CDR3 sequence reads: CASSMDRGHQETQYF.

The chain joins TRBV10-3 to TRBJ2-1; TCRdb lists TRBD1, though no DNA is available to test this call. Germline CDR1 is ENHRY and CDR2 is SYGVKD. CDR3 length: 16 residues. CDR3 sequence reads: CAISESQGASYNEQFF.

J is TRBJ1-1 and V is TRBV12-3 or TRBV12-4; TCRdb's D call of TRBD1 is untestable without DNA. The CDR3 spans 15 residues. The CDR3 loop reads CASSPFTGLNTEAFF.

The genes are TRBV15 and TRBJ2-5. The CDR3 length is 14 residues. Germline V CDR1 and CDR2: LNHNV, YYDKDF (reference sequence). The CDR3 sequence: CATSRDVGEETQYF.

This sequence joins TRBV28 and TRBJ2-1; the TCRdb D gene call, TRBD2, has no DNA to confirm it. CDR3 size: 16 residues. Germline CDR1 is MDHEN and CDR2 is SYDVKM. CDR3 amino acids: CASRAPRAGAYNEQFF.

In terms of frequency, this clonotype is medium-sized. The chain recombines TRBV6-2 or TRBV6-3 with TRBJ1-5. The CDR3 runs to 14 residues. CDR1 is MNHEY and CDR2 is SVGEGT in the germline V gene. The CDR3 sequence: CASSLREGSQPQHF.

CDR3 sequence reads: CASSRDIYNEQFF. The chain recombines TRBV27 with TRBJ2-1; the D call of TRBD1 rests on TCRdb alone, since no DNA is present to check it. From germline, CDR1 is MNHEY and CDR2 SMNVEV (reference sequence). CDR3 length: 13 residues.

This sequence joins TRBV4-1 and TRBJ2-5; lacking DNA, the TRBD1 call made by TCRdb goes unchecked. The CDR3 totals 15 residues. Germline loops: CDR1 MGHRA, CDR2 YSYEKL. The CDR3 is CASSQVTGARETQYF.

The chain employs TRBV20-1 and TRBJ2-5; no DNA is available, so the TRBD1 call from TCRdb remains unchecked. The CDR3 totals 15 residues. Germline assignment: CDR1 DFQATT and CDR2 SNEGSKA (reference sequence). The CDR3 protein is CSARPPGAPGETQYF.

The J gene is TRBJ2-1, the V gene TRBV20-1; there is no DNA to check the TCRdb D call of TRBD1. The CDR3 is made up of 14 amino acids. CDR1 is DFQATT and CDR2 is SNEGSKA in the germline V gene (reference sequence). CDR3 sequence reads: CSARDSGTYNEQFF.

The rearrangement uses TRBV28 and TRBJ2-1. Looked up from germline, CDR1 is MDHEN and CDR2 is SYDVKM. CDR3 length: 13 residues. The CDR3 spells CASSLASNNEQFF.

V usage is TRBV9 and J usage is TRBJ2-7; TCRdb gives TRBD1 as the D gene, but with no DNA this cannot be confirmed. Per the germline V gene, CDR1 is SGDLS and CDR2 is YYNGEE. The CDR3 has 14 residues. CDR3 region: CASSVQIAGPEQYF.

The chain has TRBV29-1 and TRBJ1-6; TCRdb outputs TRBD1, but without DNA this stays unchecked. Germline CDR1 reads SQVTM; CDR2 reads ANQGSEA. This CDR3 comprises 14 residues. CDR3 sequence: CSVDTGALDSPLHF. Supplemented by reference TRBV29-1 and TRBJ1-6, the full variable domain reads SAVISQKPSRDICQRGTSLTIQCQVDSQVTMMFWYRQQPGQSLTLIATANQGSEATYESGFVIDKFPISRPNLTFSTLTVSNMSPEDSSIYLCSVDTGALDSPLHFGNGTRLTVT.

The chain recombines TRBV5-1 with TRBJ2-1; without DNA, the TCRdb call of TRBD1 cannot be checked. This CDR3 is 14 amino acids long. Germline CDR1 SGHRS, CDR2 YFSETQ. The CDR3: CASSLSGPDNEQFF.

V usage is TRBV20-1 and J usage is TRBJ2-2; TCRdb's assignment of TRBD2 cannot be checked, as there is no DNA. Germline CDR1 DFQATT, CDR2 SNEGSKA (reference sequence). The CDR3 loop spans 17 amino acids. The CDR3 reads CSASAASGRLMAGELFF.

The J gene is TRBJ2-7, the V gene TRBV9; TCRdb returns TRBD2, unconfirmable since there is no DNA. Germline V gene sequence: CDR1 SGDLS, CDR2 YYNGEE. The CDR3 length is 14 residues. The chain's CDR3 is CASSVEGSGYEQYF.

The CDR3 sequence is CASSYSKAGGPYNEQFF. The chain has TRBV6-5 and TRBJ2-1. Germline CDR1 reads MNHEY; CDR2 reads SVGAGI. The CDR3 is made up of 17 amino acids.

The chain is built from TRBV4-2 and TRBJ2-7; TCRdb picks TRBD1, but there is no DNA to check that call. The germline CDR1 and CDR2 sequences are LGHNA and YNFKEQ. The CDR3 length is 15 residues. This CDR3 is CASSQDSGESYEQYF.

V is TRBV5-4 and J is TRBJ2-1. The germline CDR1 and CDR2 sequences are SGHNT and YYREEE (reference sequence). The CDR3 sequence is 13 residues long. Here the CDR3 reads CASSPVPYNEQFF.

The chain couples TRBV27 to TRBJ2-7. The V gene's germline CDR1 is MNHEY and CDR2 SMNVEV (reference sequence). The CDR3 length is 14 residues. CDR3 loop: CASSLRNGGYEQYF.

V and J are TRBV3-1 and TRBJ2-2; TCRdb reports TRBD1, a call that lacks DNA to check it against. There are 16 residues in the CDR3. Germline CDR1 is LGHDT and CDR2 is YNNKEL (reference sequence). CDR3 protein: CASSQDVRDHTGELFF.

CDR3 protein: CASSLGGRAFYNEQFF. The chain has TRBV7-2 and TRBJ2-1; with no DNA, the TCRdb D assignment of TRBD2 cannot be verified. The CDR3 is 16 residues long. Germline-derived CDR1 and CDR2 are SGHTA and FQGNSA.

The chain uses TRBV27 and TRBJ1-6; the D call from TCRdb, TRBD1, cannot be confirmed without DNA. CDR1 MNHEY and CDR2 SMNVEV come from the germline V gene (reference sequence). CDR3 length: 16 residues. CDR3 region: CASSLLPPVGTSPLHF.